This T cell receptor (beta chain) came from a study of cytomegalovirus exposure and HLA in healthy donors. Broader study findings: The classifier, whose performance was assessed in both the original and validation cohorts, reportedly diagnosed cytomegalovirus status with high specificity and sensitivity. When presence/absence was analysed, sequencing depth was taken to be roughly uniform across donors. Most TCR sequences were rare, but some public TCRs occurred in many donors.

Notes on this clone: Its antigen is as yet unknown.

The PCR had 60 Vbeta and 13 Jbeta primers. The assay was immunoSEQ multiplex PCR, and TCRdb's table has in-frame clones only and misses some. The repertoire holds some 110,000 clones, with roughly 70% as singletons. Healthy donors of bone marrow made up the group. The CDR3 length is 13 residues. Per the germline V gene, CDR1 is SGHDN and CDR2 is FVKESK. Trimming took off 5 bases at V and 4 bases at J, with 11 bases between the two ends. The chain is built from TRBV14 and TRBJ1-1; D is unclear. Sequencing used PBMCs. This clonotype originated in a woman aged 45-65 years in good health and CMV-seropositive. The CDR3 DNA sequence: TGTGCCAGCAGCTACTATTCGGGCACTGAAGCTTTCTTT. It is translated as CASSYYSGTEAFF.